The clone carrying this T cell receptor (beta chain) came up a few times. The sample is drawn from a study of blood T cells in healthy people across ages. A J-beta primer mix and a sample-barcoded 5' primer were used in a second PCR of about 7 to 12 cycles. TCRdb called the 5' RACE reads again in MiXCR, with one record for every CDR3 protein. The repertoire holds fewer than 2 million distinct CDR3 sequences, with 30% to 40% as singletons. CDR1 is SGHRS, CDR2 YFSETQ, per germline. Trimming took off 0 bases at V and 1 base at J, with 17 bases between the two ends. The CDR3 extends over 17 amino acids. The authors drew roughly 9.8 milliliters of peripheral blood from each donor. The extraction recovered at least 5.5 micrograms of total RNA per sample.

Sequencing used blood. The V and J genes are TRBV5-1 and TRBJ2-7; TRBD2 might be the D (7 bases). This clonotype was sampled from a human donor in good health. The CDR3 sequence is CASSLGASGQLSYEQYF. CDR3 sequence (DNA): TGCGCCAGCAGCTTGGGGGCTAGCGGACAGTTATCCTACGAGCAGTACTTC.